The rows below give T cell receptor beta chains drawn from one sample of a study of blood T cells in healthy people across ages. TCRdb re-derived calls from the 5' RACE reads in MiXCR, one entry per CDR3 protein. The sample contains about 1.6 million distinct CDR3 sequences, about 35% of which appear only once. Sequencing was carried out using blood. All receptors come from a woman aged 25 to 39 in good health. Each CDR3 is given without its conserved first and last residue. Clone size is given for some rows only: seen once, a few or many times, or a class if the clone is expanded.

j_call | v_call | clone_size | cdr3_aa
TRBJ1-2 | TRBV20-1 | few | SARDLDSKPGGYT
TRBJ2-3 | TRBV4-1 | few | ASSNILAGGDTQY
TRBJ2-1 | TRBV10-3 | many | ATISANEQF
TRBJ2-1 | TRBV28 | NA | ASSPSGGTTLYNEQF
TRBJ2-3 | TRBV3-1 | few | ASSSAPTDTQY
TRBJ2-7 | TRBV3-1 | few | ASSRTGSDYEQY
NA | TRBV3-1 | NA | ASSQDPSNAYEQY
TRBJ2-5 | TRBV3-1 | NA | ANSRASGTQETQY
TRBJ2-7 | TRBV29-1 | NA | SVEDLGLHN
TRBJ2-7 | TRBV12-3/TRBV12-4 | few | ASRDDASSYEQY
TRBJ2-7 | TRBV7-3 | few | ASSPGAGGPYEQY
TRBJ2-1 | TRBV24-1 | NA | ATSERAGLSYNEQF
TRBJ2-3 | TRBV12-3/TRBV12-4 | NA | ASSRPLDRATDTQY
TRBJ2-7 | TRBV9 | NA | ASSLLGGGFEQY
TRBJ1-4 | TRBV7-9 | few | ASSSAGTGGKLF
TRBJ2-3 | TRBV12-3/TRBV12-4 | once | ASSLWGTPDRTQY
TRBJ2-3 | TRBV5-1 | many | ASSAGGSTDTQY
TRBJ2-3 | TRBV12-3/TRBV12-4 | NA | ASSRAGVTDTQY
TRBJ2-7 | TRBV5-1 | NA | ASSLGTDMALYEQY
TRBJ2-1 | TRBV20-1 | many | SANSRGSSYNEQF
TRBJ2-7 | TRBV6-1 | NA | ASRTIGLGSSSYEQY
TRBJ2-4 | TRBV3-1 | few | ASSYQGFENIQY
TRBJ2-5 | TRBV12-3/TRBV12-4 | few | ASSLGPQGAETQY